The entry that follows covers one TCR beta chain sequence. No antigen is known for it. No base quality information exists; no much larger clone differs at one position. These data are taken from a study of control samples from healthy donors and cancer patients (dated by TCRdb to 2018 to 2021). V lost 0 bases and J lost 2 bases; the stretch between them is 11 bases long. CDR1 WNHNN and CDR2 SYGVQD are derived from the germline V gene (reference sequence). Including the terminal cysteine and phenylalanine, the CDR3 comprises 16 residues. Only the CDR3 region is kept as DNA, spanning 48 bases read in frame from base 1. The library was made by the immunoSEQ multiplex PCR assay. Entries here come from immuneACCESS through TCRdb and include only in-frame sequences with V and J called. Some clones fail to appear in such tables; in the studies checked, an unresolved V gene covers under half of the shortfall, and the cause of the remainder is unknown. Present in this sample are about 59,000 clones, around 87% of which were seen just once. The ten largest clones capture approximately 11% of the sample.

The V gene is TRBV10-1 and the J gene is TRBJ2-1, with no confidently assigned D gene. Sequenced input: PBMCs. The clonotype originates from a woman aged 60 to 75 with lung cancer. The CDR3 sequence is CASSESGPPPYNEQFF. The DNA sequence is TGCGCCAGCAGTGAGTCAGGTCCACCCCCCTACAATGAGCAGTTCTTC.